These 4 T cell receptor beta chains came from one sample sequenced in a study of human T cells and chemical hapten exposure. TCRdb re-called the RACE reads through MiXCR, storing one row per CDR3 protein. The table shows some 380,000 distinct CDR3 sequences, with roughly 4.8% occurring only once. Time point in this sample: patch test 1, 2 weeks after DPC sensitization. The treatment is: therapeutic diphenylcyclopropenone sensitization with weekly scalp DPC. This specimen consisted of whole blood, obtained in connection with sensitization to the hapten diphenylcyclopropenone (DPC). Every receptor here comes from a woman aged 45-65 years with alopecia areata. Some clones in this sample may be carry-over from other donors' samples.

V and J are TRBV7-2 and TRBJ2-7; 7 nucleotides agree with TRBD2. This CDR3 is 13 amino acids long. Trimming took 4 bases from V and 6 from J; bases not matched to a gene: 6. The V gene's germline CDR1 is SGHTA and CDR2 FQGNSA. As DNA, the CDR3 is TGTGCCAGCAGCTCCCGCCTAGCGGCCGAGCAGTACTTC. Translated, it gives CASSSRLAAEQYF.

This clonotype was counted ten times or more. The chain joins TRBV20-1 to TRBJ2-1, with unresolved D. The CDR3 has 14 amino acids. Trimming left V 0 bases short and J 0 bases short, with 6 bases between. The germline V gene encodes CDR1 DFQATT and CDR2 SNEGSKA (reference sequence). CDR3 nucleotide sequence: TGCAGTGCTAGAGACTTTGCCTCCTACAATGAGCAGTTCTTC. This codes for CSARDFASYNEQFF.

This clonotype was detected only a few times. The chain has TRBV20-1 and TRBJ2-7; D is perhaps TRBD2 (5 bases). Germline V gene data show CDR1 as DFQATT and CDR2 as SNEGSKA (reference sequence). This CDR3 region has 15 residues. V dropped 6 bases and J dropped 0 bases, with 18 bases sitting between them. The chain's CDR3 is CSAEKGAASSYEQYF. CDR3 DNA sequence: TGCAGTGCCGAAAAGGGAGCGGCGAGCTCCTACGAGCAGTACTTC.

CDR3 loop: CASSYSGTSGSSYNEQFF. The CDR3 DNA sequence: TGTGCCAGCAGTTACTCCGGGACTAGCGGGAGCTCCTACAATGAGCAGTTCTTC. This chain joins TRBV6-2 or TRBV6-3 and TRBJ2-1; 14 bases are a match to TRBD2. This CDR3 has 18 residues. The ends lost 0 bases at V and 0 bases at J; junction bases unmatched: 1. The V gene's germline CDR1 is MNHEY and CDR2 SVGEGT.